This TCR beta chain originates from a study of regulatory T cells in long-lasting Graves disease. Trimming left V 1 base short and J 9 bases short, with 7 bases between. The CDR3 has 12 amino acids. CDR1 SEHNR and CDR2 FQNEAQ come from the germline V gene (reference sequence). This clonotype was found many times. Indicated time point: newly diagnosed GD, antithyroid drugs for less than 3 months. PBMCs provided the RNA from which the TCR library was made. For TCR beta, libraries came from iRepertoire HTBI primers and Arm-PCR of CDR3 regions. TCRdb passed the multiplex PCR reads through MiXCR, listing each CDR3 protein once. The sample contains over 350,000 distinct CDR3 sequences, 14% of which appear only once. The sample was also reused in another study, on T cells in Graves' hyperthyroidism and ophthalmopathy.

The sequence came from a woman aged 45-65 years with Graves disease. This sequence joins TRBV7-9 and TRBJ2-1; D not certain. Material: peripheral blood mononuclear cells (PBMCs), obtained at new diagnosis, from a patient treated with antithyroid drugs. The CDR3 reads CASSLVFSEQFF. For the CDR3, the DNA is TGTGCCAGCAGCTTAGTGTTCTCTGAGCAGTTCTTC.